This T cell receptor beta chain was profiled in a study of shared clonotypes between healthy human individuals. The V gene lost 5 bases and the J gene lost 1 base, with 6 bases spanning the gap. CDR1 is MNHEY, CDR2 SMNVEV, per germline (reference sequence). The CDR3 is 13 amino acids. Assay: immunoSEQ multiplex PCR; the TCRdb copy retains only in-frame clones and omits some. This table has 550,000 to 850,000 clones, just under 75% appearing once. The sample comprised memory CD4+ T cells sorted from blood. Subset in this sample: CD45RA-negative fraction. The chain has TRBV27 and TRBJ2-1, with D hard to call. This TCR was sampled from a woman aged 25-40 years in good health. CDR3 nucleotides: TGTGCCAGCAGTCCCCTTTCCTACAATGAGCAGTTCTTC. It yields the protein CASSPLSYNEQFF.